This TCR beta chain was captured in a study of blood T cell repertoires in COVID-19. On the study more broadly: Sources were T cells, B-cell-depleted T cells, or PBMCs; the material itself was cDNA or gDNA.

This clone was counted a few times. Original processing methods: Estimation of nucleated cell counts was performed using reference gene primer amplification. The protocol was immunoSEQ multiplex PCR, while the TCRdb copy is restricted to in-frame clones and leaves out a portion. That table supplies the V and J calls and clone size; D and trimming were determined from the DNA. The table shows around 220,000 clones, with almost 90% occurring only once. Enrollees, about 18 to 89 years old, lived in some 24 US areas. Participants reported their clinical history, and cohort assignment relied on those reports. Trimming pared 4 bases from V and 4 bases from J, leaving 14 bases between. The germline V gene has CDR1 SGHRS and CDR2 YFSETQ. This CDR3 is built from 14 residues.

The TCR comes from a woman aged 50 to 60 with acute COVID-19. The chain couples TRBV5-1 to TRBJ1-2; D not certain. The sequencing sample was made of PBMCs or T cells enriched from blood (not recorded which). CDR3 residues: CASSGGGRFYGYTF. CDR3 DNA sequence: TGCGCCAGCAGCGGTGGAGGGCGGTTCTATGGCTACACCTTC.